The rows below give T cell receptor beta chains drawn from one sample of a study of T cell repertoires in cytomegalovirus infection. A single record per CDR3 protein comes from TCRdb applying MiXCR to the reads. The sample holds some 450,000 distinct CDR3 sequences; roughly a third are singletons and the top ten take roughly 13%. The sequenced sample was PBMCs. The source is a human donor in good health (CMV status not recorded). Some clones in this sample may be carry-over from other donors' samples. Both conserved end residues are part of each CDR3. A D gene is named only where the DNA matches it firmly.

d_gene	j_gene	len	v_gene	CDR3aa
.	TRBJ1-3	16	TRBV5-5	CASSLWDGSSGNTIYF
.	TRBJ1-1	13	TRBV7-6	CASSPGLQTEAFF
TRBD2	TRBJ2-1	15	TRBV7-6	CASSLVAGNYNEQFF
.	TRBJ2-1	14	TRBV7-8	CASSLGQGWNEQFF
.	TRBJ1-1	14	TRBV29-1	CSVEERGRYTEAFF
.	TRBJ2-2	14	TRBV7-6	CASSPGSSTGELFF
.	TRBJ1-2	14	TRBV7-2	CSSSLELGAYCYPF
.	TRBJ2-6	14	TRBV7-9	CASSPVSGANVLTF
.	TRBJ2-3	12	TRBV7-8	CASSRWLDTQYF
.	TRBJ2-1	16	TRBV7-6	CASSLLGTDSYNEQFF
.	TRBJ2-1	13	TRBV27	CARSFSRGNEQFF
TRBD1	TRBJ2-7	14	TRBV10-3	CAISPGTGNYEQYF
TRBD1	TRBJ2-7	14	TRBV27	CASSSIGTGAEQYF
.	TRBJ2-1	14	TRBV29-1	CSVLPKQPYNEQFF
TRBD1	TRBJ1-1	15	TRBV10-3	CAISDPGQVGTEAFF
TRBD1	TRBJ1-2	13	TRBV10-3	CAISEDREGGYTF
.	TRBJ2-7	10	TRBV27	CASGRYEQYF
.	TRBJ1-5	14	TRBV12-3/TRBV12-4	CASSKGAGNQPQHF
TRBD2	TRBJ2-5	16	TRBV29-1	CSVDSLAGGYQETQYF
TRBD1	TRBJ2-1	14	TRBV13	CASSTGTGNNEQFF
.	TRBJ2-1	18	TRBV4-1	CASSQDSSGASGYNEQFF
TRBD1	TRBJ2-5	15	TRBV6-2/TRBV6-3	CASSYQTGSVETQYF
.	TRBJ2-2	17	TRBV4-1	CASSPPGGGGVTGELFF
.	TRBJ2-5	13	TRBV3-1	CASSLGTLGPQYF
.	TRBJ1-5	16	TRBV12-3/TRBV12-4	CASSPTGGAPNQPQHF
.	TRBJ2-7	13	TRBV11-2	CASSLVSSGEQYF
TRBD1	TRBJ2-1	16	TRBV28	CASSLGSGAGDREQFF
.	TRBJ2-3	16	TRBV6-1	CASSENRQISTDTQYF
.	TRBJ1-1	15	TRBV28	CASSSLGTPDTEAFF
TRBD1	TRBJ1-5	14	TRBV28	CASGYRGTDQPQHF
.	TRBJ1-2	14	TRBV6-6	CASSYWVGDDGYTF
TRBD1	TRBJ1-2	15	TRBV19	CASSMLTGENNGYTF
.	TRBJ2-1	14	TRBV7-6	CASSWGGAGNEQFF
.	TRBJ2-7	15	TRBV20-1	CSALRGGGSAYEQYF
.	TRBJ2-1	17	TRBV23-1	CASSQSKEPLPYNEQFF
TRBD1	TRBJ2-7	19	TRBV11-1	CASSPSSGTGLFGTYEQYF
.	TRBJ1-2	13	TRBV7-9	CASSTVQGYGYTF
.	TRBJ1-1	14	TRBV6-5	CASSYLTSNTEAFF
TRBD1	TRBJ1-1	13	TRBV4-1	CVSRQGPNTEAFF
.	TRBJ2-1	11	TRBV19	CASSWWNEQFF
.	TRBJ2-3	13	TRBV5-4	CASSLDPQDTQYF